This paragraph reports one T cell receptor beta chain. This sample was taken from a study of blood T cell repertoires in COVID-19. This CDR3 is 16 amino acids long. Trimming removed 0 bases from V and 2 bases from J, with 12 bases in between. Germline V CDR1 and CDR2: SGHRS, YFSETQ. Clones were sequenced by immunoSEQ multiplex PCR, and TCRdb holds only the in-frame ones, with some missing. This table holds around 200,000 clones, roughly 89% found once. V usage is TRBV5-1 and J usage is TRBJ2-1, with no clear D. Sequencing was carried out using peripheral blood. The sequence derives from a man aged 45-65 years with acute or convalescent COVID-19. CDR3 sequence reads: CASSLDGGITYNEQFF. In DNA form, the CDR3 reads TGCGCCAGCAGCTTGGATGGCGGAATAACCTACAATGAGCAGTTCTTC.